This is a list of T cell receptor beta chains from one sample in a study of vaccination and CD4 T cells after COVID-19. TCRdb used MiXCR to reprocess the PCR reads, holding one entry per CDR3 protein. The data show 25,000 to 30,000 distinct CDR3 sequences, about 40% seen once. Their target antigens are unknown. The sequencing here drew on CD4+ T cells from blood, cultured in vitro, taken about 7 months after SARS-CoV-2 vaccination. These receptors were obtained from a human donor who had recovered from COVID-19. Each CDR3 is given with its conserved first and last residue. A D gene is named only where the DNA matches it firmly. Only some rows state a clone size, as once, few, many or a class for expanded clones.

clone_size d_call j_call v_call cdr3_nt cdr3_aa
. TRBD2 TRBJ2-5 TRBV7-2 TGTGCCAGCACAACTAGCGGGAGGAAGACCCAGTACTTC CASTTSGRKTQYF
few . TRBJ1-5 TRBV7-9 TGTGCCAGCAGCTTACAGGGGATCGGGCCCCAGCATTTT CASSLQGIGPQHF
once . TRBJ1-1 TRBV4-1 TGCGCCAGCAGCCAAGATGGGACACTAATGAACACTGAAGCTTTCTTT CASSQDGTLMNTEAFF
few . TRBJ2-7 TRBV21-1 TGTGCCAGCAGCACAACAGGGCCAACCTACGAGCAGTACTTC CASSTTGPTYEQYF
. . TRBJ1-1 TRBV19 TGTGCCAGTAGTATCCAGTTTGGACTGATAAACACTGAAGCTTTCTTT CASSIQFGLINTEAFF
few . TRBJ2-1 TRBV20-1 TGCAGTGCTAGTAGTCGAAGTGGTAATGAGCAGTTCTTC CSASSRSGNEQFF
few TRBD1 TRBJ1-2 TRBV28 TGTGCCAGCAGTGACCCATTCAGGGGGGACTATGGCTACACCTTC CASSDPFRGDYGYTF
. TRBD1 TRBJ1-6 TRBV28 TGTGCCAGCAGGGAGGGGGCGAGAAATTCACCCCTCCACTTT CASREGARNSPLHF
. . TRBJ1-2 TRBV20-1 TGCAGTGCCCTGAAGAAGGCAGGTACCTATGGCTACACCTTC CSALKKAGTYGYTF
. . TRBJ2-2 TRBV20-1 TGCAGTGCTAGAGTTCACGGGTTGAACACCGGGGAGCTGTTTTTT CSARVHGLNTGELFF
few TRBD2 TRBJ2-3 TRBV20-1 TGCAGTGCTCGGGGGGACCCCACAGATACGCAGTATTTT CSARGDPTDTQYF
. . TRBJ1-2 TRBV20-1 TGCAGTGCCGCGGTATATAGGCCTGCAAGGTACTATGGCTACACCTTC CSAAVYRPARYYGYTF
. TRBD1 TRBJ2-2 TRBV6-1 TGTGCCAGCAGTAGGACAGGGCCCACCGGGGAGCTGTTTTTT CASSRTGPTGELFF
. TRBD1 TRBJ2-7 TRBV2 TGTGCCAGCAGTCAACGTCCCGGGACAGTCTCCTACGAGCAGTACTTC CASSQRPGTVSYEQYF
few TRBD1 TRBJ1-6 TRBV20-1 TGCAGTGCCAACCATCGGGACAGTTGGAATTCACCCCTCCACTTT CSANHRDSWNSPLHF
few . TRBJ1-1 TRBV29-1 TGCAGCGTTGAACCTGGGTACACTGAAGCTTTCTTT CSVEPGYTEAFF
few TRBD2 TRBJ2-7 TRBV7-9 TGTGCCAGCAGCTTAACCGGACTAGCGGGCCCATACTCCTACGAGCAGTACTTC CASSLTGLAGPYSYEQYF
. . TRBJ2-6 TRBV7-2 TGTGCCAGCAGCTCCCCGGGTGGCGGGGCCAACGTCCTGACTTTC CASSSPGGGANVLTF
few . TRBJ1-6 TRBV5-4 TGTGCCAGCAACTTAGACCGCCGGGGGAATTCACCCCTCCACTTT CASNLDRRGNSPLHF
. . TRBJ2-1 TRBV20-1 TGCAGTGCTAGAGAGGGGTCGGGCGGGTACAATGAGCAGTTCTTC CSAREGSGGYNEQFF
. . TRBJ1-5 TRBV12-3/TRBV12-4 TGTGCCAGCAGTTTTATCGGTAATGGCAATCAGCCCCAGCATTTT CASSFIGNGNQPQHF
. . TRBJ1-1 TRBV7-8 TGTGCCAGCACCCAATTCCTAAACACTGAAGCTTTCTTT CASTQFLNTEAFF
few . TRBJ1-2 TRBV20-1 TGCAGTGCTAGAGAGGAAATTCAGGGTTCGGGCTATGGCTACACCTTC CSAREEIQGSGYGYTF
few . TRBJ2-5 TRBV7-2 TGTGCCAGCAGCTTAGTTGGAGTGGGGCTAGAGACCCAGTACTTC CASSLVGVGLETQYF
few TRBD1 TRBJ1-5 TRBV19 TGTGCCAGTGGGAGGGGACAGGGGCGAAATCAGCCCCAGCATTTT CASGRGQGRNQPQHF
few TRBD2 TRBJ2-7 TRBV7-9 TGTGCCAGCAGCTTAGAGTCGGGGGGATCCTACGAGCAGTACTTC CASSLESGGSYEQYF
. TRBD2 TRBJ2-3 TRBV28 TGTGCCAGCACCGTAGCGGGCCTACGGTATTTT CASTVAGLRYF
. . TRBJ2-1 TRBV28 TGTGCCAGCAGTCCAGGACGGGGGCCTAATGAGCAGTTCTTC CASSPGRGPNEQFF
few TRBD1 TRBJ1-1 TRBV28 TGTGCCAGCTCTAACACAGGGGCAGGGGGCGCAGCTTTCTTT CASSNTGAGGAAFF
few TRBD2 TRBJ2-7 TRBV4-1 TGCGCCAGCAGCCTTACTAGCGGGAGGGCCGCGCAGTACTTC CASSLTSGRAAQYF
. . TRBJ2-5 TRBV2 TGTGCCAGCACCCAAGGTGGAGAGACCCAGTACTTC CASTQGGETQYF
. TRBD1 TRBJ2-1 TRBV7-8 TGTGCCAGCAGCTCTCCAGGGGGTAATGAGCAGTTCTTC CASSSPGGNEQFF
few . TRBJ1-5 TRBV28 TGTGCCAGCAGTTTACAGGTAGTCAATCAGCCCCAGCATTTT CASSLQVVNQPQHF
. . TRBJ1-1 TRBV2 TGTGCCAGCAGTGAAGACCAGGGGATCGTCACTGAAGCTTTCTTT CASSEDQGIVTEAFF
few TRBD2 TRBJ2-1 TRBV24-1 TGTGCCACCAGTGAACTAGCGTCGAGGGACAATGAGCAGTTCTTC CATSELASRDNEQFF
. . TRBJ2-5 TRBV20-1 TGCAGTGCTAGAGACAGGGAGACCCAGTACTTC CSARDRETQYF
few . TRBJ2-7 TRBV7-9 TGTGCCAGCACCAAGGGGGTGATCCTGGGACATCCCCCCTACGAGCAGTACTTC CASTKGVILGHPPYEQYF
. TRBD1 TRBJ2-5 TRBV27 TGTGCCAGCAAGGGGAACAGGGGGGTCCAAGAGACCCAGTACTTC CASKGNRGVQETQYF
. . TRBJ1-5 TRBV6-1 TGTGCCAGCACCGACGGACAGAATCAGCCCCAGCATTTT CASTDGQNQPQHF
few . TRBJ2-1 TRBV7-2 TGTGCCAGCAGCTTAGTAGGGTTGAATGAGCAGTTCTTC CASSLVGLNEQFF
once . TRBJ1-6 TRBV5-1 TGCGCCAGCAGCTTGGAACGCTCACCCCTCCACTTT CASSLERSPLHF
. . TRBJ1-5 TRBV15 TGTGCCACCAGCAATGGGGGGGGGCTAAATCAGCCCCAGCATTTT CATSNGGGLNQPQHF
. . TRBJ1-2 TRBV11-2 TGTGCCAGCAGCACCACCGGGGTCTCTGGCTACACCTTC CASSTTGVSGYTF
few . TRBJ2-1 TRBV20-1 TGCAGTGCTAGAGATGAACATGAGCAGTTCTTC CSARDEHEQFF
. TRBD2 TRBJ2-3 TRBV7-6 TGTGCCAGCAGCTTAGTTAGACTAGCGGGAGGTCCAGATACGCAGTATTTT CASSLVRLAGGPDTQYF
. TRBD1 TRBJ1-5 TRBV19 TGTGCCAGCAGTCGAAGGGGACAGGGGGCTTCTCAGCCCCAGCATTTT CASSRRGQGASQPQHF
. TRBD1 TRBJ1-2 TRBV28 TGTGCCAGCATACTCGACAGGGCCTCCTATGGCTACACCTTC CASILDRASYGYTF
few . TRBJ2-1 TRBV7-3 TGTGCCAGCAGCCCCGGCGGGCTCAATGAGCAGTTCTTC CASSPGGLNEQFF
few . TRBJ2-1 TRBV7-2 TGTGCCAGCAGCTTAGTACAGACAAGGCAGTTCTTC CASSLVQTRQFF